A single T cell receptor (beta chain) is shown here with its context. Its matching antigen is unknown. Primers included in the PCR were 60 Vbeta and 13 Jbeta primers. TCRdb's table, derived via immunoSEQ multiplex PCR, lists solely in-frame clones and lacks some. The sample records 150,000 to 200,000 clones, more than 75% being singletons. This record belongs to a study of cytomegalovirus exposure and HLA in healthy donors. The study's findings and limits: The CMV antigen specificity of a few CMV-associated chains was confirmed through in vitro analysis.

CDR1 and CDR2 (germline): SGHRS, YFSETQ. The CDR3 covers 17 residues. The J segment lost 6 bases and the V segment lost 0 bases, leaving 10 bases of the junction unmatched. The clonotype comes from a girl aged 2 to 9 in good health and CMV-seropositive. V gene TRBV5-1 combines with J gene TRBJ2-1, with 9 bases lining up with TRBD2. The sequencing input was PBMCs. This CDR3 is CASSLGYGTSKFNEQFF. DNA for the CDR3: TGCGCCAGCAGCTTGGGCTACGGGACTAGCAAGTTCAATGAGCAGTTCTTC.